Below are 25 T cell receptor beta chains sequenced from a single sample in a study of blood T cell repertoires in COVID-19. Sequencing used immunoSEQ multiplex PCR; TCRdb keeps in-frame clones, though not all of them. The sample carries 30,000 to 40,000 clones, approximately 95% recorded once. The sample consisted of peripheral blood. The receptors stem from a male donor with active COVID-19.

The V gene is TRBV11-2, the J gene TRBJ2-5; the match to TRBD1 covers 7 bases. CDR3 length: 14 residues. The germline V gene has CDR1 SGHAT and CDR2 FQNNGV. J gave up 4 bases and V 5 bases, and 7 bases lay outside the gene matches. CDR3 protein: CASSRRQGGETQYF. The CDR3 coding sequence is TGTGCCAGCAGCCGAAGACAGGGTGGAGAGACCCAGTACTTC.

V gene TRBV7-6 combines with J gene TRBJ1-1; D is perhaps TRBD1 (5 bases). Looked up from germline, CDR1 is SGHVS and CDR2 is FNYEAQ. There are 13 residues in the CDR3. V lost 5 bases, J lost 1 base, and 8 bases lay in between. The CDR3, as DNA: TGTGCCAGCAGCCGAGACAGGAACACTGAAGCTTTCTTT. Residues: CASSRDRNTEAFF.

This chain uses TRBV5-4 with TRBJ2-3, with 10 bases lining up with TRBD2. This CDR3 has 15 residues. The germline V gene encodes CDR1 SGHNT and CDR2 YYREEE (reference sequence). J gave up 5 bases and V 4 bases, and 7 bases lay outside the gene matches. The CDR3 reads CASSLSGGTVDTQYF. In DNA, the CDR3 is TGTGCCAGCAGCCTTAGCGGGGGGACGGTAGATACGCAGTATTTT.

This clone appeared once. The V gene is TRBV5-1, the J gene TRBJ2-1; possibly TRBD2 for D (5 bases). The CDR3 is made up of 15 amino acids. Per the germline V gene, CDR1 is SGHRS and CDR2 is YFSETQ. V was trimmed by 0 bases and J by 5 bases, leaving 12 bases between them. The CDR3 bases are TGCGCCAGCAGCTTGGCCCCCGGACTCCACAATGAGCAGTTCTTC. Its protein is CASSLAPGLHNEQFF.

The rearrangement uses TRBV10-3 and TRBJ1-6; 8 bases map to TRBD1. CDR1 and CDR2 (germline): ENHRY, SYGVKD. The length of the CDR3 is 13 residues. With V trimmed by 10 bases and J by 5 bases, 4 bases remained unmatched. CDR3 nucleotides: TGTGCCACGGGACAGGAGGATAATTCACCCCTCCACTTT. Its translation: CATGQEDNSPLHF.

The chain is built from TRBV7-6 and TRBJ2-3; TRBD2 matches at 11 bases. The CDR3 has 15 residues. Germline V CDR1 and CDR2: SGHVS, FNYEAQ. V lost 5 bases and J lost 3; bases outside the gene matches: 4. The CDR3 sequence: CASSAGTSGTDTQYF. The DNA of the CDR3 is TGTGCCAGCAGCGCCGGGACTAGCGGTACAGATACGCAGTATTTT.

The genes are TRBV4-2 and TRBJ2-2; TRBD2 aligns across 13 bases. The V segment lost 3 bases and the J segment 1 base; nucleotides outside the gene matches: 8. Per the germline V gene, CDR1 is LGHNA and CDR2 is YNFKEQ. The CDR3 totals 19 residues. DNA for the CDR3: TGTGCCAGCAGCCATAATCCGGGACTAGCGGGGAGGAACACCGGGGAGCTGTTTTTT. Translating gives CASSHNPGLAGRNTGELFF.

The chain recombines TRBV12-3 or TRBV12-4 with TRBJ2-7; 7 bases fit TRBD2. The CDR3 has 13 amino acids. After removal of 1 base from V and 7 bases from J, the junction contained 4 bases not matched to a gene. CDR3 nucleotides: TGTGCCAGCAGTTTAGGGGCCGGGGGGGAGCAGTACTTC. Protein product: CASSLGAGGEQYF.

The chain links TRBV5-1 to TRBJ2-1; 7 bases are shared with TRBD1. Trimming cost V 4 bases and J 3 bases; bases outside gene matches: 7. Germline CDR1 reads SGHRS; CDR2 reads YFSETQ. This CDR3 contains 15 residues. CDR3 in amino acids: CASSATGFRYNEQFF. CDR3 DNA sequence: TGCGCCAGCAGCGCGACAGGGTTTCGCTACAATGAGCAGTTCTTC. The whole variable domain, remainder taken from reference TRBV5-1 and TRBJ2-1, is KAGVTQTPRYLIKTRGQQVTLSCSPISGHRSVSWYQQTPGQGLQFLFEYFSETQRNKGNFPGRFSGRQFSNSRSEMNVSTLELGDSALYLCASSATGFRYNEQFFGPGTRLTVL.

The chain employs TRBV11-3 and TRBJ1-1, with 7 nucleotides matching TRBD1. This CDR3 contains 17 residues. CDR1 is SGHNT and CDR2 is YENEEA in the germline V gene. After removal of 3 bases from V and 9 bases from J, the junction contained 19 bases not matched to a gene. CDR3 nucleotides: TGTGCCAGCAGCTTGACAGGGATGGGCCATCTCCTACGTCAAGCTTTCTTT. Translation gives CASSLTGMGHLLRQAFF.

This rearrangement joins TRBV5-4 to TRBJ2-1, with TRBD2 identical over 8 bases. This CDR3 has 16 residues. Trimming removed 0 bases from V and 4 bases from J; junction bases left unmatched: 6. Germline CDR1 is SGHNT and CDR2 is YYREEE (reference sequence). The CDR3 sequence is CASSLDAGGSYNEQFF. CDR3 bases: TGTGCCAGCAGCTTGGATGCGGGGGGCTCTTACAATGAGCAGTTCTTC.

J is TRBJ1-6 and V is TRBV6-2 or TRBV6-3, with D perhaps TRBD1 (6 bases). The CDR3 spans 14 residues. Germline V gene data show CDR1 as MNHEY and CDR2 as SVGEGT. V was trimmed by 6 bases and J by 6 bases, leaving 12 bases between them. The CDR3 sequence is CASSRTAVNSPLHF. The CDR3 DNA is TGTGCCAGCAGCAGGACAGCGGTTAATTCACCCCTCCACTTT.

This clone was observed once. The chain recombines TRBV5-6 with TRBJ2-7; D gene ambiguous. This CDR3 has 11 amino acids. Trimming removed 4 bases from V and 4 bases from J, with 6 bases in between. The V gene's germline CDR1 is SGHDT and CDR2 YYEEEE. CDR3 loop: CASSREYEQYF. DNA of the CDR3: TGTGCCAGCAGCCGTGAGTACGAGCAGTACTTC.

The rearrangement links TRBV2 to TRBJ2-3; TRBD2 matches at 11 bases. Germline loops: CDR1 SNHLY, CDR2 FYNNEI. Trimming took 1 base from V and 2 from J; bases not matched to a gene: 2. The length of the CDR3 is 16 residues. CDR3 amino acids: CASSEEGLAVTDTQYF. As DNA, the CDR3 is TGTGCCAGCAGTGAAGAGGGACTAGCGGTCACAGATACGCAGTATTTT.

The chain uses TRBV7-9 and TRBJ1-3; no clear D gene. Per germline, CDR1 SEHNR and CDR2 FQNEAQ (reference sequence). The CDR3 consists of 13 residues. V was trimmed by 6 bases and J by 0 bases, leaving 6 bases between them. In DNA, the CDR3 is TGTGCCAGCAGTTTACTCTCTGGAAACACCATATATTTT. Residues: CASSLLSGNTIYF.

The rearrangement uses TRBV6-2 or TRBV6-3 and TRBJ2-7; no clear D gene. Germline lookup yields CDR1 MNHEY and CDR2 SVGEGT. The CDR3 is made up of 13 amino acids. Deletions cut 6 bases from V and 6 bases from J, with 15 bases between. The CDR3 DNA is TGTGCCAGCAGCCGTGCCGGGTACGGCGAGCAGTACTTC. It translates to CASSRAGYGEQYF.

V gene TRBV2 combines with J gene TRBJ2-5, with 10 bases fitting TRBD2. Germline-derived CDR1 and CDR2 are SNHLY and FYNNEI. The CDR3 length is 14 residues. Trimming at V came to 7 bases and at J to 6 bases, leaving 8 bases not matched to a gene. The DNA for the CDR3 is TGTGCCAGCATTCGGAGCGGGGGGGAAAAGACCCAGTACTTC. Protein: CASIRSGGEKTQYF.

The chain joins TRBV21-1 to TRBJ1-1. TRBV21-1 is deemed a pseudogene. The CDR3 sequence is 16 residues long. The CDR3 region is CASSKVKRRRGTEAFF. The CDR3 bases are TGTGCCAGCAGCAAAGTAAAAAGACGGAGAGGCACTGAAGCTTTCTTT.

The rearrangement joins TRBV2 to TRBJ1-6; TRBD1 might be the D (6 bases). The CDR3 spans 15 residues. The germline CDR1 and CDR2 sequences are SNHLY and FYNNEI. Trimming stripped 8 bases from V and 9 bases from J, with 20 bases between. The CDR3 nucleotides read TGTGCCAGCCTCCCGGACAGTACGCCACGTTCACCCCTCCACTTT. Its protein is CASLPDSTPRSPLHF.

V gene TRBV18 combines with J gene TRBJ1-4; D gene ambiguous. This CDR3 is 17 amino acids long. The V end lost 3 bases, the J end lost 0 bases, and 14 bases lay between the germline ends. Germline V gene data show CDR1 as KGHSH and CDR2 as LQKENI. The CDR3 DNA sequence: TGTGCCAGCTCACCTCTATCACCGGGAGCAACTAATGAAAAACTGTTTTTT. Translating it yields CASSPLSPGATNEKLFF.

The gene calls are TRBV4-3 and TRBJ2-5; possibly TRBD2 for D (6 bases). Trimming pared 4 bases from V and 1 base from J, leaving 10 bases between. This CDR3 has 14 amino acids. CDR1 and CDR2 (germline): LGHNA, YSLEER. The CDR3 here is CASSPGTFQETQYF. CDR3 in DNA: TGCGCCAGCAGCCCAGGGACTTTCCAAGAGACCCAGTACTTC.

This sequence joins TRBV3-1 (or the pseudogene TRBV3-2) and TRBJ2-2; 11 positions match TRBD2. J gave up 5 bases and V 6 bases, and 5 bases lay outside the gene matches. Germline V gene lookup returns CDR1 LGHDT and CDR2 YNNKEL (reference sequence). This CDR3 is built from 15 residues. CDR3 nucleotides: TGTGCCAGCAGAGTTACTAGCGGGGGAACCGGGGAGCTGTTTTTT. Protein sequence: CASRVTSGGTGELFF.

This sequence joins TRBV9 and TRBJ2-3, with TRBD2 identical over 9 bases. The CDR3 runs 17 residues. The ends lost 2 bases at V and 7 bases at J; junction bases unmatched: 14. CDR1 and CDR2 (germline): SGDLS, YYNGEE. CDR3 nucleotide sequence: TGTGCCAGCAGCGTGGGTCCAGCGGGGGGTACCATATATACGCAGTATTTT. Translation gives CASSVGPAGGTIYTQYF.

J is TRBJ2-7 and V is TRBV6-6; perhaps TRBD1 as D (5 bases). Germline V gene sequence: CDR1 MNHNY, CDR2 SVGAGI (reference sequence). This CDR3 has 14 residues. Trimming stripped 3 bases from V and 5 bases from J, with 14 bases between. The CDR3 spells CASSYTGRAHEQYF. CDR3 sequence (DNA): TGTGCCAGCAGTTATACCGGCAGGGCCCACGAGCAGTACTTC.

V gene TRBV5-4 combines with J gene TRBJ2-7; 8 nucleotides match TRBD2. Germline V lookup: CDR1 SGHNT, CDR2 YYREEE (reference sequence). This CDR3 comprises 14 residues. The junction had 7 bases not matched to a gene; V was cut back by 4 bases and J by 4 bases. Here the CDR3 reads CASSPRGGQYEQYF. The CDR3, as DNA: TGTGCCAGCAGCCCACGGGGGGGCCAGTACGAGCAGTACTTC.